The next 18 T cell receptor beta chains were all read from a single sample in a study of blood T cell repertoires in COVID-19. Profiling relied on immunoSEQ multiplex PCR, and the TCRdb table lists in-frame clones only, not all of them. The data show around 140,000 clones, 85% to 90% seen once. The sample consisted of peripheral blood. The source of these receptors is a man aged 18 to 29 with COVID-19, enrolled during active disease.

This chain connects TRBV27 to TRBJ2-1; no firm D call. CDR1 and CDR2 (germline): MNHEY, SMNVEV (reference sequence). V shed 0 bases and J shed 1 base, with 7 bases lying between them. The CDR3 is 15 amino acids. The CDR3 bases are TGTGCCAGCAGTTTATCATCCATGTCCTACAATGAGCAGTTCTTC. Encoded protein: CASSLSSMSYNEQFF.

The rearrangement uses TRBV6-2 or TRBV6-3 and TRBJ1-5; weak D call: TRBD1 (6 bases). From germline, CDR1 is MNHEY and CDR2 SVGEGT. The CDR3 contains 16 residues. Trimming removed 0 bases from V and 3 bases from J, with 12 bases in between. As DNA, the CDR3 is TGTGCCAGCAGTTACTCCGGGGGGACACTCAATCAGCCCCAGCATTTT. It translates to CASSYSGGTLNQPQHF.

This rearrangement joins TRBV7-8 to TRBJ2-7; D is uncertain. V was trimmed by 4 bases and J by 4 bases, leaving 17 bases between them. This CDR3 has 15 residues. CDR1 and CDR2 from the germline V gene are SGHVS and FQNEAQ. The CDR3: CASSSAEDSAYEQYF. Written as DNA, the CDR3 is TGTGCCAGCAGCTCCGCAGAGGATTCGGCTTACGAGCAGTACTTC.

The rearrangement joins TRBV30 to TRBJ2-1; no clear D. V was trimmed by 2 bases and J by 4 bases, leaving 6 bases between them. Per the germline V gene, CDR1 is GTSNPN and CDR2 is SVGIG (reference sequence). The CDR3 extends over 12 amino acids. The CDR3 here is CAWSSTYNEQFF. CDR3 DNA sequence: TGTGCCTGGAGTTCTACTTACAATGAGCAGTTCTTC.

The table lists this clone with a count of one. The chain combines TRBV7-2 with TRBJ1-2; D unclear. V lost 2 bases and J 4 bases, leaving 8 bases between the germline ends. Germline V CDR1 and CDR2: SGHTA, FQGNSA. The CDR3 covers 13 residues. The CDR3 nucleotides are TGTGCCAGCAGCTTAACTACTACCTATGGCTACACCTTC. It encodes CASSLTTTYGYTF.

Notes on this clone: The junction does not match germline at one end; this may be a read error. The J gene is TRBJ1-4, the V gene TRBV4-3; 7 positions match TRBD1. CDR1 is LGHNA, CDR2 YSLEER, per germline. This CDR3 is built from 16 residues. CDR3 sequence: CASSQDRGGDHEKLLF. The CDR3 coding sequence is TGCGCCAGCAGCCAAGATCGAGGGGGCGATCATGAAAAACTGCTTTTT.

The chain employs TRBV19 and TRBJ1-2; TRBD1 matches 7 bases. This CDR3 is built from 14 residues. Germline-derived CDR1 and CDR2 are LNHDA and SQIVND (reference sequence). V dropped 4 bases and J dropped 2; count of bases not matched to a gene: 4. CDR3 in DNA: TGTGCCAGTAGTACAACAGGGGCGAACTATGGCTACACCTTC. Amino acid sequence: CASSTTGANYGYTF.

This clone was picked up one time. The rearrangement links TRBV28 to TRBJ2-1, with TRBD1 matching over 8 bases. The CDR3 has 16 amino acids. In germline, CDR1 is MDHEN, CDR2 SYDVKM. Germline trimming cut 2 bases from V and 2 bases from J; bases unmatched to any gene: 5. Here the CDR3 reads CASSLGQGVTYNEQFF. CDR3 bases: TGTGCCAGCAGTTTAGGACAGGGAGTTACCTACAATGAGCAGTTCTTC.

The J gene is TRBJ1-2, the V gene TRBV12-3 or TRBV12-4; a possible D gene is TRBD1 (6 bases). Trimming took off 4 bases at V and 10 bases at J, with 16 bases between the two ends. This CDR3 comprises 13 residues. For the CDR3, the DNA is TGTGCCAGCAGTTCCGGGACAAGGTCCCACTACACCTTC. Translating gives CASSSGTRSHYTF.

The chain couples TRBV18 to TRBJ2-7; D not certain. The CDR3 contains 13 residues. Trimming pared 4 bases from V and 3 bases from J, leaving 10 bases between. Germline assignment: CDR1 KGHSH and CDR2 LQKENI. CDR3 sequence (DNA): TGTGCCAGCTCACTACCGACAATCTACGAGCAGTACTTC. Its protein product is CASSLPTIYEQYF.

The rearrangement uses TRBV5-4 and TRBJ2-1; 9 bases map to TRBD1. The CDR3 covers 16 residues. With 0 bases clipped from V and 3 bases from J, the junction kept 4 bases outside the gene matches. Germline CDR1 is SGHNT and CDR2 is YYREEE (reference sequence). This CDR3 is CASSLAGDRDYNEQFF. In nucleotides, the CDR3 is TGTGCCAGCAGCTTGGCCGGGGACAGGGACTACAATGAGCAGTTCTTC.

The chain is built from TRBV9 and TRBJ2-1, with a weak D call TRBD2 (7 bases). Trimming shortened V by 3 bases and J by 0 bases, and 13 bases separated the two germline ends. Germline loops: CDR1 SGDLS, CDR2 YYNGEE. The CDR3 sequence is 16 residues long. DNA of the CDR3: TGTGCCAGCAGCGGGGGAGGGGGAAGCTCCTACAATGAGCAGTTCTTC. Translated, it gives CASSGGGGSSYNEQFF.

About this clone itself: Mismatch with germline at one junction end may stem from a read error. The chain joins TRBV27 to TRBJ2-7; 7 bases match TRBD1. The CDR3 has 15 amino acids. Germline CDR1 reads MNHEY; CDR2 reads SMNVEV (reference sequence). The CDR3 protein is CASSLSTGTSYEQYF. CDR3 DNA: TGTGCCAGCAGTCTATCGACAGGGACCTCCTACGAGCAGTACTTC.

The chain uses TRBV12-3 or TRBV12-4 and TRBJ1-6, with D maybe TRBD1 (5 bases). Between the trimmed V and J ends, which lost 7 bases and 10 bases, there was a span of 14 bases. The CDR3 is made up of 13 amino acids. The CDR3 nucleotides are TGTGCCAGCACCAGGACACGAGACTCACCCCTCCACTTT. Encoded protein: CASTRTRDSPLHF.

The chain joins TRBV9 to TRBJ2-7; D call uncertain. CDR1 is SGDLS and CDR2 is YYNGEE in the germline V gene. Trimming cost V 3 bases and J 1 base, with 8 bases left between them. The CDR3 is 13 residues long. The CDR3 spells CASSGTDSYEQYF. Written as DNA, the CDR3 is TGTGCCAGCAGCGGAACAGATTCCTACGAGCAGTACTTC.

This chain connects TRBV3-1 (or the pseudogene TRBV3-2) to TRBJ2-1, with 7 bases lining up with TRBD2. Germline V gives CDR1 LGHDT, CDR2 YNNKEL (reference sequence). J lost 0 bases, V lost 0 bases, and 8 bases had no gene match. This CDR3 is 18 amino acids long. The CDR3 nucleotides read TGTGCCAGCAGCCAAGATAACCCCCTAGCGGCCTCCTACAATGAGCAGTTCTTC. Translated: CASSQDNPLAASYNEQFF.

The chain uses TRBV6-5 and TRBJ1-2; D perhaps matches TRBD1 (5 bases). The germline V gene encodes CDR1 MNHEY and CDR2 SVGAGI. Trimming shortened V by 2 bases and J by 6 bases, and 16 bases separated the two germline ends. The CDR3 runs to 15 residues. The CDR3 is CASSYGHIRLDGYTF. In DNA, the CDR3 is TGTGCCAGCAGTTACGGACATATTCGGTTAGATGGCTACACCTTC.

To note about this clone: The sample carries other DNA sequences with the same CDR3. The rearrangement joins TRBV28 to TRBJ2-1; perhaps TRBD2 as D (5 bases). This CDR3 spans 16 amino acids. Trimming shortened V by 5 bases and J by 0 bases, and 14 bases separated the two germline ends. Per the germline V gene, CDR1 is MDHEN and CDR2 is SYDVKM. The CDR3 nucleotides are TGTGCCAGCAGTCCCCCTAGGGAGAGCTCCTACAATGAGCAGTTCTTC. Amino acids: CASSPPRESSYNEQFF. The variable domain in full, with the rest retrieved from reference TRBV28 and TRBJ2-1, is DVKVTQSSRYLVKRTGEKVFLECVQDMDHENMFWYRQDPGLGLRLIYFSYDVKMKEKGDIPEGYSVSREKKERFSLILESASTNQTSMYLCASSPPRESSYNEQFFGPGTRLTVL.